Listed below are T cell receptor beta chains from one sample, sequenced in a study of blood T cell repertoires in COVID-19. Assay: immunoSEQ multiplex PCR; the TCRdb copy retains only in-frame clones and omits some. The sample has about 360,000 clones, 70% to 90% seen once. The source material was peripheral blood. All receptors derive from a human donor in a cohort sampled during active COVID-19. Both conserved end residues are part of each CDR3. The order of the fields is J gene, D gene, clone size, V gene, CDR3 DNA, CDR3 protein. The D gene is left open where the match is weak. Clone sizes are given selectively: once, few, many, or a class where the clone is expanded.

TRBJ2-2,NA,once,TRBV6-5,TGTGCCAGCATGGGGGCCGTGGTGGACGGGGAGCTGTTTTTT,CASMGAVVDGELFF
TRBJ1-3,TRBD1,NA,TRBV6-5,TGTGCCAGCAGTCCACAGGGGTCGGGAAACACCATATATTTT,CASSPQGSGNTIYF
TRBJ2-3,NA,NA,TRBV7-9,TGTGCCAGCAGCACGACTAGCACAGATACGCAGTATTTT,CASSTTSTDTQYF
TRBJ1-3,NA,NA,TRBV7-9,TGTGCCAGCAGCTTAGAGACAGACTTCAACTCTGGAAACACCATATATTTT,CASSLETDFNSGNTIYF
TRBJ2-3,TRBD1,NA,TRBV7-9,TGTGCCAGCAGCTACCGGACAGGGGGCACAGATACGCAGTATTTT,CASSYRTGGTDTQYF
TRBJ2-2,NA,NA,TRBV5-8,TGTGCCAGCAGCTTGGGGCAGGGGACCGGGGAGCTGTTTTTT,CASSLGQGTGELFF
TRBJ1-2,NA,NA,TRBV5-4,TGTGCCAGCAGCTTGGTCCAGGGCTATGGCTACACCTTC,CASSLVQGYGYTF
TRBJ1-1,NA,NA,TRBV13,TGTGCCAGCAGCTTAGAGGGGTTCATGGGGACTGAAGCTTTCTTT,CASSLEGFMGTEAFF
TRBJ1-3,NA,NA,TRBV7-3,TGTGCCAGCAGCTTAAGCGCGGGGAATGGAAACACCATATATTTT,CASSLSAGNGNTIYF
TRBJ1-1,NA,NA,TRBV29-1,TGCAGCGTTGAAGAAGGCGGGAACACTGAAGCTTTCTTT,CSVEEGGNTEAFF
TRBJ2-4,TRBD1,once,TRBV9,TGTGCCAGCAGCGCCGGGACAGGTCAAAAAAGGAGTTTGAAGGACATTCAGTACTTC,CASSAGTGQKRSLKDIQYF
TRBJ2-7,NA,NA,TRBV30,TGTGCCTGGAGCCCGGCGGGCGCACCCGGGGACGAGCAGTACTTC,CAWSPAGAPGDEQYF
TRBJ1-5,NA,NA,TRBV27,TGTGCCAGCAGTTTGACAGCCGGCAATCAGCCCCAGCATTTT,CASSLTAGNQPQHF
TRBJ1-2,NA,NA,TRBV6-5,TGTGCCAGCAGTTACTCCCCTGCGGGACTTAACTATGGCTACACCTTC,CASSYSPAGLNYGYTF
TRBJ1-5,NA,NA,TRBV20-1,TGCAGTGCTAGTTTGCCAGGGCGACTTAATCAGCCCCAGCATTTT,CSASLPGRLNQPQHF
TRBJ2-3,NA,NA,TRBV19,TGTGCCAGTACAGCCAAGGAGTTGAGCACAGATACGCAGTATTTT,CASTAKELSTDTQYF
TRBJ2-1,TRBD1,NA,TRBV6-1,TGTGCCAGCAGTGTGGATAGACGTCGGGACAGGTACAATGAGCAGTTCTTC,CASSVDRRRDRYNEQFF
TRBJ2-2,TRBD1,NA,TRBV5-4,TGTGCCAGCAGCAGTGACAGGGGGAACACCGGGGAGCTGTTTTTT,CASSSDRGNTGELFF
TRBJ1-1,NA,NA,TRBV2,TGTGCCAGCAGTCGCACAATGATACAAGACGGAGTCAGAGCTTTCTTT,CASSRTMIQDGVRAFF
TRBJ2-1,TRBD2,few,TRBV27,TGTGCCAGCAGTTTATCCGGGACTAGCGGCTTCAATGAGCAGTTCTTC,CASSLSGTSGFNEQFF
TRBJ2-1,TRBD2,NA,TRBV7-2,TGTGCCAGCAGACTAGCGGGGGTCAATGAGCAGTTCTTC,CASRLAGVNEQFF
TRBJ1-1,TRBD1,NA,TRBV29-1,TGCAGCACCTCTCCCGGGACAGCGAACACTGAAGCTTTCTTT,CSTSPGTANTEAFF
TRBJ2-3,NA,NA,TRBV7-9,TGTGCCAACGGACTTTCCGACCGCACAGATACGCAGTATTTT,CANGLSDRTDTQYF
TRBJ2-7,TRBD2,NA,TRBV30,TGTGCCTGGAGTGTTGGGACTAGTACGGCCTACGAGCAGTACTTC,CAWSVGTSTAYEQYF
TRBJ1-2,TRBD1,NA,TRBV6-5,TGTGCCAGCAGTTCCGGGACAGGGTCTAACTATGGCTACACCTTC,CASSSGTGSNYGYTF
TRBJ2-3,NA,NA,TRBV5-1,TGCGCCAGCAGCTTGGCCCCCGGGGTTGACACAGATACGCAGTATTTT,CASSLAPGVDTDTQYF
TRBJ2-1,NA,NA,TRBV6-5,TGTGCCAGCAGGGACACAGGGATGGATGAGCAGTTCTTC,CASRDTGMDEQFF
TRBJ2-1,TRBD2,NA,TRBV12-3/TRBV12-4,TGTGCCAGCAGCCTTAGCGGGGAGCAGTTCTTC,CASSLSGEQFF
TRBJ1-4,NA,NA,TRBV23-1,TGCGCCAGCATGGCCGGCGTCCCAGGGGAAAAACTGTTTTTT,CASMAGVPGEKLFF
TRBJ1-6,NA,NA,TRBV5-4,TGTGCCAGCAGACAGTGGTCCGGGAGTTCACCCCTCCACTTT,CASRQWSGSSPLHF
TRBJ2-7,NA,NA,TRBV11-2,TGTGCCAGCGGCAGGGTGAAGTCCTACGAGCAGTACTTC,CASGRVKSYEQYF
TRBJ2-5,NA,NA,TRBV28,TGTGCCAGCAGTCCCCCAAGGCACGATCCCACTAAGAGAGAGACCCAGTACTTC,CASSPPRHDPTKRETQYF
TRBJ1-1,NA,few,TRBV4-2,TGTGCCAGCAGCCAAGATTTGCGCACTGAAGCTTTCTTT,CASSQDLRTEAFF
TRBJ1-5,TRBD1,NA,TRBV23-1,TGCGCCAGCAGTCATTCAGGACAGGCCAGGAAAAGCAATCAGCCCCAGCATTTT,CASSHSGQARKSNQPQHF
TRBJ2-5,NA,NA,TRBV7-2,TGTGCCAGCAGCACAAACCACCAAGAGACCCAGTACTTC,CASSTNHQETQYF
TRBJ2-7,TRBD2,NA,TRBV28,TGTGCCAGCAGTTTAGTCGGGAGGACGGACGAGCAGTACTTC,CASSLVGRTDEQYF
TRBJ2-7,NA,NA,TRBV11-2,TGTGCCAGCAGCTTGAACCATTGGACTCGCTACTACGAGCAGTACTTC,CASSLNHWTRYYEQYF
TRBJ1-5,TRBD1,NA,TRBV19,TGTGCCAGTAGCCTTGACAGGGGGCATCAGCCCCAGCATTTT,CASSLDRGHQPQHF
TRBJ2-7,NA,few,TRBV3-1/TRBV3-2,TGTGCCAGCAGCGTAGCGGTCTCCTACGAGCAGTACTTC,CASSVAVSYEQYF
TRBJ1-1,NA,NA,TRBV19,TGTGCCAGTAGTCCTCTCGGGTCGGACACTGAAGCTTTCTTT,CASSPLGSDTEAFF
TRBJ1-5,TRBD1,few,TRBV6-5,TGTGCCAGCAGCACTAACAGGGGGCCCAATCAGCCCCAGCATTTT,CASSTNRGPNQPQHF
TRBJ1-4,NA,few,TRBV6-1,TGTGCCAGCAGTGAAGTGCCGGGGGGGGCAACTAATGAAAAACTGTTTTTT,CASSEVPGGATNEKLFF
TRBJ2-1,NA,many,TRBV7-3,TGTGCCAGCAGCCCACGGGAGAGCTCCTACAATGAGCAGTTCTTC,CASSPRESSYNEQFF
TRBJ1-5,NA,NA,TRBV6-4,TGTGCCAGCAGTGTGATTAAAGGACAGAGACTAAGCAATCAGCCCCAGCATTTT,CASSVIKGQRLSNQPQHF
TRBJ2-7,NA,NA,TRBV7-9,TGTGCCAGCAGCTTAGGCGGGCGAATTGAGCAGTACTTC,CASSLGGRIEQYF
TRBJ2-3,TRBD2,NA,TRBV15,TGTGCCACCAGCAGTCCGCTAGCGGGAGAAGGCACAGATACGCAGTATTTT,CATSSPLAGEGTDTQYF
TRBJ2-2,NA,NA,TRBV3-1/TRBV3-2,TGTGCCAGCGGTAAGCGAACCGCTGGGACCGGGGAGCTGTTTTTT,CASGKRTAGTGELFF
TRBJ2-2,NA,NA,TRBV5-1,TGCGCCAGCAGGACTACTACCGCCGGGGAGCTGTTTTTT,CASRTTTAGELFF
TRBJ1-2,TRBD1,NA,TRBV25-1,TGTGCCAGCAGTGAATCGGGGCGGACAGGGGATAACTATGGCTACACCTTC,CASSESGRTGDNYGYTF
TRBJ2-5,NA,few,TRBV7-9,TGTGCCAGCAGCTTAACGCTAGCAATTGAAGAGACCCAGTACTTC,CASSLTLAIEETQYF
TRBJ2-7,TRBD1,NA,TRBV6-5,TGTGCCAGCAGCCAGGGGGCGAGCTCCTACGAGCAGTACTTC,CASSQGASSYEQYF
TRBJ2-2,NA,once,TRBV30,TGTGCCTGGAGTGGATTGTCACTCCGGAACACCGGGGAGCTGTTTTTT,CAWSGLSLRNTGELFF
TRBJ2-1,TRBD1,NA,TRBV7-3,TGTGCCAGCAGCGAGGGGGCCCAGGCCTACAATGAGCAGTTCTTC,CASSEGAQAYNEQFF
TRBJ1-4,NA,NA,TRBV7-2,TGTGCCAGCAGCTTGGGGTTCAGGGTTGAAAAACTGTTTTTT,CASSLGFRVEKLFF